The 13 T cell receptor beta chains in this list originate from one sample, sequenced in a study of T cells in tuberculosis. Assay: immunoSEQ multiplex PCR; the TCRdb copy retains only in-frame clones and omits some. The sample has over 30,000 clones; 87% are singletons. Time point in this sample: new active TB diagnosis, blood taken before or within 7 days of starting treatment. This sample comprised PBMCs, obtained at tuberculosis diagnosis. The receptors come from an adult with tuberculosis.

The chain couples TRBV5-4 to TRBJ2-2, with TRBD1 matching 8 bases. Germline V CDR1 and CDR2: SGHNT, YYREEE (reference sequence). J lost 7 bases, V lost 0 bases, and 11 bases had no gene match. The CDR3 contains 17 residues. DNA for the CDR3: TGTGCCAGCAGCTTGGGGCTCCGTCAGGGGGCAGGCGGGGAGCTGTTTTTT. It translates to CASSLGLRQGAGGELFF.

This sequence joins TRBV27 and TRBJ1-5; D unclear. Trimming took 7 bases from V and 4 from J, leaving 14 bases between them. CDR3 length: 14 residues. Germline V gene data show CDR1 as MNHEY and CDR2 as SMNVEV (reference sequence). The CDR3 coding sequence is TGTGCCAGCACCATTTTAGGCGGAAATCAGCCCCAGCATTTT. Translated: CASTILGGNQPQHF.

This clone appeared a few times. The chain joins TRBV28 to TRBJ1-5, with a weak D call TRBD1 (6 bases). Germline assignment: CDR1 MDHEN and CDR2 SYDVKM. Deletions cut 6 bases from V and 5 bases from J, with 29 bases between. This CDR3 is built from 19 residues. CDR3 region: CASRLIVLRGKAVDQPQHF. DNA of the CDR3: TGTGCCAGCAGGTTAATAGTGCTCAGGGGTAAAGCGGTGGATCAGCCCCAGCATTTT. Filled out from reference TRBV28 and TRBJ1-5, the complete variable domain reads DVKVTQSSRYLVKRTGEKVFLECVQDMDHENMFWYRQDPGLGLRLIYFSYDVKMKEKGDIPEGYSVSREKKERFSLILESASTNQTSMYLCASRLIVLRGKAVDQPQHFGDGTRLSIL.

The chain has TRBV11-2 and TRBJ1-1; TRBD1 matches 7 bases. This CDR3 spans 17 amino acids. The germline CDR1 and CDR2 sequences are SGHAT and FQNNGV. V gave up 5 bases and J gave up 3 bases; unmatched junction bases: 15. This CDR3 reads CASSLHPPGTVYTEAFF. The DNA for the CDR3 is TGTGCCAGCAGCCTTCACCCACCCGGGACAGTCTACACTGAAGCTTTCTTT.

This chain joins TRBV19 and TRBJ1-2; 7 bases match TRBD1. J lost 2 bases, V lost 5 bases, and 2 bases had no gene match. This CDR3 is 13 amino acids long. CDR1 is LNHDA, CDR2 SQIVND, per germline (reference sequence). CDR3 nucleotides: TGTGCCAGTAGTGACAGGGCCAACTATGGCTACACCTTC. Translated: CASSDRANYGYTF.

The chain carries TRBV9 and TRBJ2-1; TRBD2 agrees at 11 bases. The CDR3 is 17 residues long. V lost 3 bases to trimming and J lost 0 bases; unmatched junction nucleotides: 5. The germline gives CDR1 SGDLS, CDR2 YYNGEE. The CDR3 here is CASSAGLAGSSYNEQFF. As DNA, the CDR3 is TGTGCCAGCAGCGCCGGACTAGCGGGTAGCTCCTACAATGAGCAGTTCTTC.

The rearrangement joins TRBV4-2 to TRBJ2-5, with 7 bases fitting TRBD2. Germline trimming cut 3 bases from V and 5 bases from J; bases unmatched to any gene: 9. The V gene's germline CDR1 is LGHNA and CDR2 YNFKEQ. This CDR3 is 15 amino acids long. The CDR3 spells CASSQQASGGETQYF. The CDR3 nucleotides are TGTGCCAGCAGCCAGCAGGCGTCCGGGGGGGAGACCCAGTACTTC.

This clone was found once. The chain couples TRBV5-4 to TRBJ2-7; the match to TRBD1 covers 8 bases. CDR3 size: 13 residues. V gave up 2 bases and J gave up 5 bases; unmatched junction bases: 3. Germline loops: CDR1 SGHNT, CDR2 YYREEE (reference sequence). The CDR3 reads CASSFRGRDEQYF. In DNA, the CDR3 is TGTGCCAGCAGCTTCAGGGGGCGGGACGAGCAGTACTTC. The variable domain in full, completed from reference TRBV5-4 and TRBJ2-7, reads ETGVTQSPTHLIKTRGQQVTLRCSSQSGHNTVSWYQQALGQGPQFIFQYYREEENGRGNFPPRFSGLQFPNYSSELNVNALELDDSALYLCASSFRGRDEQYFGPGTRLTVT.

This rearrangement joins TRBV28 to TRBJ2-1, with D possibly TRBD1 on 6 matching bases. The ends were cut back, 6 bases at V and 4 bases at J, with 13 bases in the middle. Germline CDR1 and CDR2: MDHEN and SYDVKM. The CDR3 spans 14 residues. CDR3 nucleotides: TGTGCCAGCAGGGACAGTACTCTGTACAATGAGCAGTTCTTC. Its protein product is CASRDSTLYNEQFF. Using reference TRBV28 and TRBJ2-1 for the parts outside the CDR3, the full variable domain is DVKVTQSSRYLVKRTGEKVFLECVQDMDHENMFWYRQDPGLGLRLIYFSYDVKMKEKGDIPEGYSVSREKKERFSLILESASTNQTSMYLCASRDSTLYNEQFFGPGTRLTVL.

This clone has a handful of counts. This rearrangement joins TRBV5-1 to TRBJ1-6, with D unresolved. Trimming pared 6 bases from V and 5 bases from J, leaving 12 bases between. Germline assignment: CDR1 SGHRS and CDR2 YFSETQ. This CDR3 has 14 amino acids. Here the CDR3 reads CASKPQPNNSPLHF. CDR3 in DNA: TGCGCCAGCAAACCACAGCCTAATAATTCACCCCTCCACTTT.

This chain joins TRBV5-1 and TRBJ2-7, with D hard to call. This CDR3 has 15 residues. The germline V and J ends were trimmed by 0 bases and 2 bases, with 12 bases remaining between them. CDR1 and CDR2 from the germline V gene are SGHRS and YFSETQ. CDR3 amino acids: CASSLEPNSPYEQYF. In DNA form, the CDR3 reads TGCGCCAGCAGCTTGGAGCCGAACTCACCCTACGAGCAGTACTTC.

V and J are TRBV10-3 and TRBJ2-4; D gene unclear. CDR3 length: 16 amino acids. The V gene lost 0 bases and the J gene lost 9 bases, with 18 bases spanning the gap. CDR1 is ENHRY and CDR2 is SYGVKD in the germline V gene. This CDR3 reads CAISESAPETVLIQYF. The DNA of the CDR3 is TGTGCCATCAGTGAGTCCGCCCCCGAAACAGTCCTCATTCAGTACTTC.

This clone was counted a single time. The rearrangement uses TRBV19 and TRBJ1-6, with 10 bases identical to TRBD1. V shed 4 bases, J shed 8 bases, and the junction held 5 bases outside the gene matches. The CDR3 contains 15 residues. The germline CDR1 and CDR2 sequences are LNHDA and SQIVND (reference sequence). CDR3 coding DNA: TGTGCCAGTAGTACCGTGGGGACAGGGGATTCACCCCTCCACTTT. It translates to CASSTVGTGDSPLHF.